This TCR beta chain was observed in a study of T-cell memory formation after mild COVID-19 (dated by TCRdb to 2020 to 2022). Context from the whole study: Most TCR sequence clusters were specific to one of the two donors. The cohort was made up of two young adult volunteers, one female and one male, who were previously healthy. T-cell clones expanding and contracting after mild COVID-19 in a couple of donors were tracked by longitudinal TCRalpha and TCRbeta repertoire sequencing.

The CDR3, from cysteine to phenylalanine, totals 17 residues. The sequence is cut down to CDR3 DNA, 51 bases in frame from base 1. Via the germline V gene, CDR1 is SGHDT and CDR2 YYEEEE. Trimming takes 0 bases off V and 5 bases off J; junction bases not matched to a gene: 8. Sequencing took place on an Illumina NovaSeq 6000. cDNA libraries for TCRalpha and TCRbeta were prepared by 5'RACE using constant-segment primers, with sample barcodes and unique molecular identifiers added. RNA was extracted from every sample with Trizol reagent. Amplification of the libraries took two PCR steps, and the second step added a second sample barcode plus Illumina TruSeq adapters. The libraries were sequenced on an Illumina NovaSeq using 2 x 150 bp paired-end reads. Under the source paper's analysis protocol: Reads were demultiplexed and collapsed into UMI-guided consensus sequences with migec v1.2.7. Using mixcr v2.1.11, UMI consensuses were aligned to TRA and TRB V and J templates and then assembled into clonotypes. Expanded or contracted clonotypes were those called significant by both edgeR and NoisET, with noise models trained on biological replicates. edgeR calls used a false discovery rate-adjusted p below 0.01 and a log2 fold-change threshold of 1. PCA with hierarchical clustering of max-normalized trajectories of the 1000 most abundant clonotypes was used as exploratory dynamics analysis. Separately sequenced CD4+ and CD8+ repertoires were used to assign the CD4 or CD8 phenotype of responding clones. TCRdb itself trimmed the public reads at Q25 with fastp, ran MiXCR and retained productive beta chains. Under each unique CDR3 protein, matching rows form one entry showing the most common genes and DNA. The V and J calls, along with clone size, are taken from TCRdb and not from the paper's own processing. For this sample there are about 320,000 distinct CDR3 sequences; roughly an eighth appear just once. The biggest ten clones account for 21% of the sample.

Ficoll-Paque density gradient centrifugation was the method used to isolate PBMCs. General study outcomes and caveats: Contracting CD4+ clones turned up mainly in the CM and EM memory subsets, whereas EMRA was where CD8+ clones were enriched. The study covered only a couple of mild cases, and larger cohorts including severe cases with pre-infection samples were considered necessary. The detection of some responding clones in pre-infection memory suggests that pre-existing cross-reactive memory T cells joined the SARS-CoV-2 response. SARS-CoV-2 specificity of the second-wave clones peaking on day 37 was not confirmed. Balanced CD4/CD8 phenotypes were observed for clones contracting from day 15 to 85, whereas a bias towards CD4+ was observed for a second wave of clones expanding from day 15 to 37.

This clonotype was counted only a few times. The clone's antigen remains unknown. No base-level quality is on record; no much larger clone is a single base apart. The origin of this receptor is a man between 18 and 35 years old who had mild COVID-19 (a few samples of this study predate the infection). The sample titles of this study are shuffled in the database, so cell type and time point are left out; the donor was told from shared clones. The chain was built from TRBV5-6 and TRBJ2-1; TRBD1 fits 10 bases in the junction. Sequenced material: PBMCs or a T cell subset sorted from them (not recorded which). The CDR3 region reads CASSLVGWTGGHNEQFF. The DNA sequence is TGTGCCAGCAGCTTGGTAGGGTGGACAGGGGGTCACAATGAGCAGTTCTTC. Joined to the reference TRBV5-6 and TRBJ2-1 proteins, this CDR3 gives the full variable domain: DAGVTQSPTHLIKTRGQQVTLRCSPKSGHDTVSWYQQALGQGPQFIFQYYEEEERQRGNFPDRFSGHQFPNYSSELNVNALLLGDSALYLCASSLVGWTGGHNEQFFGPGTRLTVL.